The entry below describes one TCR beta chain. Its antigen is unidentified. This sample is part of a study of cytomegalovirus exposure and HLA in healthy donors. In the PCR, 60 Vbeta and 13 Jbeta primers were used. Produced via immunoSEQ multiplex PCR; TCRdb's table is partial and in-frame only. The sample yields 190,000 or so clones, 70% to 80% seen once. Study results and limitations: Reportedly, fewer N-insertions than the roughly 690-donor mean appeared in an Asian-associated ancestry cluster in a later analysis. For TCR beta chains, V- and J-gene trimming was later linked to a missense DCLRE1C variant.

This clonotype was sampled from a male donor in good health and CMV-seropositive. The material sequenced was PBMCs.

The CDR3 sequence: CATASGLSGNTIYF. As DNA, the CDR3 is TGTGCCACCGCCTCGGGACTCTCTGGAAACACCATATATTTT. V usage is TRBV15 and J usage is TRBJ1-3, with D tentatively TRBD1 (5 bases). There are 14 residues in the CDR3. Per germline, CDR1 LNHNV and CDR2 YYDKDF (reference sequence). V was clipped by 8 bases and J by 0 bases, with 11 bases between them.